This T cell receptor beta chain was sequenced for a study of shared clonotypes between healthy human individuals. Background on the study: The study used three CD4 naive, three CD4 memory, two CD8 naive and one CD8 memory plate per donor.

Trimming cost V 4 bases and J 0 bases, with 11 bases left between them. This CDR3 region has 15 residues. CDR1 and CDR2 (germline): MNHEY, SVGAGI. General observations from the study: In general, naive subsets displayed greater estimated richness than memory subsets did.

Assay runs were performed at deep level. Genomic DNA per cell subset filled all wells of several immunoSEQ plates. Assay: immunoSEQ multiplex PCR; the TCRdb copy retains only in-frame clones and omits some. The table lists approximately 2.5 million clones, about 92% of them singletons, with around 0.14% in the top ten. This clone appeared a single time. Its antigen is still unknown. This TCR was sampled from a man aged 18 to 29 in good health. This chain links TRBV6-5 with TRBJ2-3; either TRBD1 or TRBD2 may fit D (5 bases each). Sequences were obtained from naive CD4+ T cells sorted from blood. Subset: CD45RA+ positively selected. The CDR3 is CASSSTGGSTDTQYF. CDR3 sequence (DNA): TGTGCCAGCAGTTCCACTGGGGGAAGCACAGATACGCAGTATTTT.